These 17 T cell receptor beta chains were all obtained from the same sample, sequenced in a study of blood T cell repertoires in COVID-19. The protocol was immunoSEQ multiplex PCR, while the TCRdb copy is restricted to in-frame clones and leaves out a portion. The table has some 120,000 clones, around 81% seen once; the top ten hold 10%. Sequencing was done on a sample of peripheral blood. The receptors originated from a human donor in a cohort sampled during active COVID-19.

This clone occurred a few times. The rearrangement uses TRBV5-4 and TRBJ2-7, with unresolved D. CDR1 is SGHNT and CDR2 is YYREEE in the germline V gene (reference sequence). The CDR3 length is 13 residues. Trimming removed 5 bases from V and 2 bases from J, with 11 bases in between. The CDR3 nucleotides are TGTGCCAGCAGGTCACCGAGAACCTACGAGCAGTACTTC. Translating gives CASRSPRTYEQYF.

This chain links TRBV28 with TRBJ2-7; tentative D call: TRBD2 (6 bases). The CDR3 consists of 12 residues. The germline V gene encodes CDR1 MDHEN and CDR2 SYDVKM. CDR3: CATGEGIYEQYF. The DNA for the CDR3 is TGTGCTACGGGGGAAGGGATCTACGAGCAGTACTTC.

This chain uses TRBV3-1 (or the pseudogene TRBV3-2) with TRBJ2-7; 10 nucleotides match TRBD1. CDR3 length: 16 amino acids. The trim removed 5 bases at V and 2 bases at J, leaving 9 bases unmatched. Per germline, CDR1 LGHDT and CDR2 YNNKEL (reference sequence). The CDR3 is CASSYYPGQGPYEQYF. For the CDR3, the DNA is TGTGCCAGCAGCTACTATCCGGGACAGGGGCCCTACGAGCAGTACTTC.

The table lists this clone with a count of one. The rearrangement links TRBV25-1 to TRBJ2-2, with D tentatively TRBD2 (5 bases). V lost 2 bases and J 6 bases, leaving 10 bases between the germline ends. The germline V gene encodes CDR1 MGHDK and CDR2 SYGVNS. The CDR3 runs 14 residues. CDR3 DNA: TGTGCCAGCAGTGAACCTAGCACCGCCGGGGAGCTGTTTTTT. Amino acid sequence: CASSEPSTAGELFF.

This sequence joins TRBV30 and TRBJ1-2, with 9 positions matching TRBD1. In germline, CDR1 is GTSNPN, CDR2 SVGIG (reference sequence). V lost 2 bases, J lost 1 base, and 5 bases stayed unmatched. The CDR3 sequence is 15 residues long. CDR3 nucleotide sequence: TGTGCCTGGAGTACTCGGGACAGGGTTAACTATGGCTACACCTTC. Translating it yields CAWSTRDRVNYGYTF.

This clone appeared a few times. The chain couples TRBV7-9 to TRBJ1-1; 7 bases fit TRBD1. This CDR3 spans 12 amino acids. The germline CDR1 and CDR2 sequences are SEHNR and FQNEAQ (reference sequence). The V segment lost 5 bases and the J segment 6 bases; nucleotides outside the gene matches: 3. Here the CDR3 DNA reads TGTGCCAGCAGCGCCGGGACAGCTGAAGCTTTCTTT. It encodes CASSAGTAEAFF.

The CDR3 loop reads CSVTTYLGQGRDEQFF. The CDR3 DNA sequence: TGCAGCGTGACGACCTACCTTGGACAGGGGAGGGATGAGCAGTTCTTC. This sequence joins TRBV29-1 and TRBJ2-1, with 9 bases matching TRBD1. V lost 6 bases and J lost 8; bases outside the gene matches: 17. Germline CDR1 and CDR2: SQVTM and ANQGSEA. This CDR3 spans 16 amino acids.

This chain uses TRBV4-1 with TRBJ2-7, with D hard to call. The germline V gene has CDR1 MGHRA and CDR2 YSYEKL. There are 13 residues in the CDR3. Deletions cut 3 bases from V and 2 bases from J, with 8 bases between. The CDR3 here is CASSHLLTYEQYF. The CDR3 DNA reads TGCGCCAGCAGCCATCTCTTAACCTACGAGCAGTACTTC.

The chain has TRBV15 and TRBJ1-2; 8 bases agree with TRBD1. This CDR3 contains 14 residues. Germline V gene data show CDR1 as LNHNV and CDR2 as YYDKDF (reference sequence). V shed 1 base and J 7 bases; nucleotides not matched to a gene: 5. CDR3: CATSRAQGAVGYTF. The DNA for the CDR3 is TGTGCCACCAGCAGAGCCCAGGGGGCGGTTGGCTACACCTTC.

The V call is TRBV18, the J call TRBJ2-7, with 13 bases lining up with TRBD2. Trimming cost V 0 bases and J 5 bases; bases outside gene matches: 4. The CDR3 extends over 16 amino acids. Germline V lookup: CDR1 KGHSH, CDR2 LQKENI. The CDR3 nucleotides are TGTGCCAGCTCACCACCGGGACTAGCGGGGAAGGACGAGCAGTACTTC. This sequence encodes CASSPPGLAGKDEQYF. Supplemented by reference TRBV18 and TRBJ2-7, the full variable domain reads NAGVMQNPRHLVRRRGQEARLRCSPMKGHSHVYWYRQLPEEGLKFMVYLQKENIIDESGMPKERFSAEFPKEGPSILRIQQVVRGDSAAYFCASSPPGLAGKDEQYFGPGTRLTVT.

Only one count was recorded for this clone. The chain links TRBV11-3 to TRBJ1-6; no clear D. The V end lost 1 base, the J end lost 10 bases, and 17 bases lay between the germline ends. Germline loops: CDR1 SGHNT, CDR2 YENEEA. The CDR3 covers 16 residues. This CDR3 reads CASSLVGRLRSSPLHF. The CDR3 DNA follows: TGTGCCAGCAGCTTAGTTGGTCGATTAAGGAGCTCACCCCTCCACTTT.

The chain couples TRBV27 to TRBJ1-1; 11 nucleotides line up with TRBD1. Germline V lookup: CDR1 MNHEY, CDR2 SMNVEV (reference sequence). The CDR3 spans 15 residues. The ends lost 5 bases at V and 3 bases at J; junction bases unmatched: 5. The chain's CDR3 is CASSPWTGGHTEAFF. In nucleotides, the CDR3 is TGTGCCAGCAGTCCGTGGACAGGGGGCCACACTGAAGCTTTCTTT.

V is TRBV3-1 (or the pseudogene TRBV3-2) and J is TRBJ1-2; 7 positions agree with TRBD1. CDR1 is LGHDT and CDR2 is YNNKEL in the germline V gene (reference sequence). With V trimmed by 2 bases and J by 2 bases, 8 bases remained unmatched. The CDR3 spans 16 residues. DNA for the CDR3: TGTGCCAGCAGCCAACGGGGGCAGGGGGAAAACTATGGCTACACCTTC. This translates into CASSQRGQGENYGYTF.

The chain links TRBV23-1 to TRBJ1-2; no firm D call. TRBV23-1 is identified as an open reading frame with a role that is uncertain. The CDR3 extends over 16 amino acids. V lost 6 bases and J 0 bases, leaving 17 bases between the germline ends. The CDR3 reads CASSFFGGGTNYGYTF. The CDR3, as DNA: TGCGCCAGCAGCTTTTTCGGAGGAGGGACTAACTATGGCTACACCTTC.

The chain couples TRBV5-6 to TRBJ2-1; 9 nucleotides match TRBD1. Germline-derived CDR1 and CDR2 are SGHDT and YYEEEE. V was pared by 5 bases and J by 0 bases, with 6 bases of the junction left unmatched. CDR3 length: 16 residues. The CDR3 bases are TGTGCCAGCAGACCCGGACAGGGGAGCTCCTACAATGAGCAGTTCTTC. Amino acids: CASRPGQGSSYNEQFF.

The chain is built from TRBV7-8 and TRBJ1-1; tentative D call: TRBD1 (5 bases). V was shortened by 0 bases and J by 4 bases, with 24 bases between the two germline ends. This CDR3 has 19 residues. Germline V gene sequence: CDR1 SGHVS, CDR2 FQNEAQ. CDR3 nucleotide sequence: TGTGCCAGCAGCTTAGCGTTCGGTGCAGGGTTGAGGTCGGGCACTGAAGCTTTCTTT. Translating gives CASSLAFGAGLRSGTEAFF.

DNA for the CDR3: TGTGCCACCAGCAGAGAGACTAATCCGGGACAGGGGGCCTACGAGCAGTACTTC. Protein product: CATSRETNPGQGAYEQYF. The genes are TRBV15 and TRBJ2-7; 11 nucleotides agree with TRBD1. Trimming took 0 bases from V and 2 from J; bases not matched to a gene: 9. The CDR3 sequence is 18 residues long. Germline loops: CDR1 LNHNV, CDR2 YYDKDF (reference sequence). Drawing the rest from reference TRBV15 and TRBJ2-7, the complete variable domain is DAMVIQNPRYQVTQFGKPVTLSCSQTLNHNVMYWYQQKSSQAPKLLFHYYDKDFNNEADTPDNFQSRRPNTSFCFLDIRSPGLGDTAMYLCATSRETNPGQGAYEQYFGPGTRLTVT.